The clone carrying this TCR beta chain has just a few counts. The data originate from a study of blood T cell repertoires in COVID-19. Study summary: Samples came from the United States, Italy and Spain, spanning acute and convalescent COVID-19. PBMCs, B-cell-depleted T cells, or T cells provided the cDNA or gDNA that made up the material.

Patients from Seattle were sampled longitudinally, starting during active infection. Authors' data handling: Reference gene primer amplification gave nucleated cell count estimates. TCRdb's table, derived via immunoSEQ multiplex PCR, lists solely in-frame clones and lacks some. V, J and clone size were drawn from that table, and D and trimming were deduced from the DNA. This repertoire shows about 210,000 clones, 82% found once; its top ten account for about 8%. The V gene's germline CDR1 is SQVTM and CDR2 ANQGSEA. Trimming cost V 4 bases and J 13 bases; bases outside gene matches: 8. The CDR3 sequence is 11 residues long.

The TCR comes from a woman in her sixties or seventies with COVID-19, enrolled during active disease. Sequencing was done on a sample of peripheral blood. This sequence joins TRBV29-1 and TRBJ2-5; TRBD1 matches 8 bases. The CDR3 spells CSVGVRDRWYF. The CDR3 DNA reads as TGCAGCGTTGGAGTAAGGGACAGGTGGTACTTC.